The rows below give T cell receptor beta chains drawn from one sample of a study of T cell changes during pregnancy in multiple sclerosis. Clones were read by immunoSEQ multiplex PCR, and TCRdb kept only the in-frame ones, dropping some. Among 81,000 or so clones listed, about 89% were seen once. Sequenced here: PBMCs, sampled in the first trimester of pregnancy. The receptors were sampled from a female donor in good health, serving as a control in a pregnancy study. Some clones in this sample may be carry-over from other donors' samples. Both conserved end residues are part of each CDR3. The D gene is left open where the match is weak. A clone size is listed for some rows: how often the clone was seen (once, few, many), or a class if it is expanded.

V gene,CDR3 length,clone size,J gene,D gene,CDR3 protein,CDR3 DNA
TRBV28,17,NA,TRBJ2-5,TRBD2,CASSGAKLAGGWETQYF,TGTGCCAGCAGTGGAGCTAAACTAGCGGGAGGGTGGGAGACCCAGTACTTC
TRBV11-3,15,NA,TRBJ2-3,TRBD2,CASSSGSSGVDTQYF,TGTGCCAGCAGCTCTGGATCCAGCGGGGTTGATACGCAGTATTTT
TRBV4-1,15,NA,TRBJ2-1,TRBD2,CASSPGTSSVNEQFF,TGCGCCAGCAGCCCCGGGACTAGCAGTGTCAATGAGCAGTTCTTC
TRBV10-1,16,NA,TRBJ2-1,TRBD2,CASSESGGLAGVEQFF,TGCGCCAGCAGTGAGTCCGGGGGACTAGCGGGAGTTGAGCAGTTCTTC
TRBV28,14,NA,TRBJ1-5,NA,CASSLGGTNQPQHF,TGTGCCAGCAGTTTAGGGGGGACGAATCAGCCCCAGCATTTT
TRBV6-5,13,NA,TRBJ1-2,NA,CASSYAGIRGYTF,TGTGCCAGCAGTTACGCCGGGATAAGGGGCTACACCTTC
TRBV28,16,few,TRBJ1-4,TRBD1,CASTLSPDRVSEKLFF,TGTGCCAGCACCCTTTCTCCCGACAGGGTATCTGAAAAACTGTTTTTT
TRBV2,14,NA,TRBJ2-1,TRBD1,CASRYTGTGDEQFF,TGTGCCAGCAGATACACCGGGACAGGGGATGAGCAGTTCTTC
TRBV15,19,NA,TRBJ2-6,NA,CATSRDALLPDSGANVLTF,TGTGCCACCAGCAGAGACGCCCTCCTACCTGACTCTGGGGCCAACGTCCTGACTTTC
TRBV6-1,13,NA,TRBJ1-1,NA,CAGGTDMNTEAFF,TGTGCCGGAGGGACGGATATGAACACTGAAGCTTTCTTT
TRBV28,13,NA,TRBJ1-2,TRBD1,CASRKQGAHGYTF,TGTGCCAGCAGGAAACAGGGGGCGCATGGCTACACCTTC
TRBV7-9,11,NA,TRBJ2-3,NA,CASRGADTQYF,TGTGCCAGCAGGGGCGCAGATACGCAGTATTTT
TRBV11-1,11,once,TRBJ2-2,NA,CASSEAPLAFF,TGTGCCAGCAGCGAGGCTCCGTTGGCGTTTTTT
TRBV27,12,NA,TRBJ2-7,NA,CASSLSRVPTYF,TGTGCCAGCAGTCTATCCAGGGTTCCTACCTACTTC
TRBV5-1,13,NA,TRBJ2-7,NA,CASSLGDTLEQYF,TGCGCCAGCAGCTTAGGGGACACCCTGGAGCAGTACTTC
TRBV5-1,15,NA,TRBJ1-5,NA,CASSVAGGSNQPQHF,TGCGCCAGCAGCGTGGCCGGGGGGAGCAATCAGCCCCAGCATTTT
TRBV4-3,15,NA,TRBJ2-7,TRBD1,CASSQTTGKYYEQYF,TGCGCCAGCAGCCAAACGACAGGGAAATACTACGAGCAGTACTTC
TRBV7-9,16,NA,TRBJ2-1,TRBD2,CASSLSAGGVYNEQFF,TGTGCCAGCAGCTTATCCGCGGGAGGTGTTTACAATGAGCAGTTCTTC
TRBV29-1,14,NA,TRBJ2-2,NA,CSVEGPGGTGELFF,TGCAGCGTTGAAGGGCCAGGAGGCACCGGGGAGCTGTTTTTT
TRBV9,13,NA,TRBJ1-3,NA,CASSVDRGNTIYF,TGTGCCAGCAGCGTAGACAGGGGAAACACCATATATTTT
TRBV28,13,NA,TRBJ1-2,NA,CASSGGMNYGYTF,TGTGCCAGCAGTGGCGGGATGAACTATGGCTACACCTTC
TRBV5-4,14,NA,TRBJ1-2,TRBD1,CASSPGQGFGGYTF,TGTGCCAGCAGCCCGGGACAGGGATTCGGTGGCTACACCTTC
TRBV11-2,15,NA,TRBJ2-1,TRBD1,CASSDPTGAYNEQFF,TGTGCCAGCAGCGACCCGACAGGGGCCTACAATGAGCAGTTCTTC
TRBV7-6,17,once,TRBJ2-2,NA,CASSLLGSGKDTGELFF,TGTGCCAGCAGCTTATTGGGGTCAGGGAAGGACACCGGGGAGCTGTTTTTT
TRBV5-4,14,NA,TRBJ1-6,TRBD1,CASSRDRGDSPLHF,TGTGCCAGCAGCCGGGACAGGGGTGATTCACCCCTCCACTTT
TRBV5-4,16,NA,TRBJ2-2,TRBD2,CASSFNRGGGTGELFF,TGTGCCAGCAGCTTTAACCGGGGGGGAGGCACCGGGGAGCTGTTTTTT
TRBV6-6,15,NA,TRBJ2-1,TRBD2,CASSSSAGEGNEQFF,TGTGCCAGCAGTTCCTCAGCGGGAGAGGGAAATGAGCAGTTCTTC
TRBV10-3,17,NA,TRBJ2-3,TRBD2,CAISDPYRRGGTDTQYF,TGTGCCATCAGTGACCCCTACAGGCGGGGGGGCACAGATACGCAGTATTTT
TRBV28,11,NA,TRBJ2-7,NA,CASSGVYEQYF,TGTGCCAGCAGTGGAGTCTACGAGCAGTACTTC
TRBV4-1,14,NA,TRBJ1-2,NA,CASSQDVSGVGYTF,TGCGCCAGCAGCCAAGATGTCTCGGGGGTTGGCTACACCTTC
TRBV19,14,NA,TRBJ2-7,TRBD1,CASSINRGSNEQYF,TGTGCCAGTAGTATTAACAGGGGCTCGAACGAGCAGTACTTC
TRBV6-5,14,once,TRBJ2-2,NA,CASNPKLVTGELFF,TGTGCCAGCAACCCGAAGCTAGTGACCGGGGAGCTGTTTTTT
TRBV2,16,NA,TRBJ1-3,TRBD1,CASSEEGTGAGNTIYF,TGTGCCAGCAGTGAAGAGGGGACAGGCGCTGGAAACACCATATATTTT
TRBV6-5,14,NA,TRBJ1-4,NA,CASSFDTRNEKLFF,TGTGCCAGCAGTTTCGACACACGAAATGAAAAACTGTTTTTT
TRBV7-2,16,NA,TRBJ2-7,TRBD2,CASSLVASGSSYEQYF,TGTGCCAGCAGCTTAGTAGCTAGCGGGAGTTCCTACGAGCAGTACTTC
TRBV14,15,NA,TRBJ2-7,TRBD1,CASSQTGLSSYEQYF,TGTGCCAGCAGCCAGACAGGGCTAAGCTCCTACGAGCAGTACTTC
TRBV27,15,NA,TRBJ2-1,TRBD1,CASSFDRVSYNEQFF,TGTGCCAGCAGTTTTGACAGGGTCTCCTACAATGAGCAGTTCTTC
TRBV11-2,17,NA,TRBJ2-2,NA,CASSLLSGGQRSGELFF,TGTGCCAGCAGCTTACTTTCGGGGGGCCAACGGAGCGGGGAGCTGTTTTTT
TRBV2,14,NA,TRBJ1-2,TRBD1,CASSSQGANYGYTF,TGTGCCAGCAGCTCCCAGGGGGCTAACTATGGCTACACCTTC
TRBV28,13,NA,TRBJ2-5,TRBD2,CASSLGLQETQYF,TGTGCCAGCAGTTTGGGACTACAAGAGACCCAGTACTTC
TRBV10-3,13,NA,TRBJ2-5,NA,CAISVDNQETQYF,TGTGCCATCAGTGTAGACAACCAAGAGACCCAGTACTTC
TRBV7-9,11,NA,TRBJ2-7,NA,CASSWQGKMYF,TGTGCCAGCAGCTGGCAGGGGAAGATGTACTTC
TRBV28,14,NA,TRBJ1-2,TRBD1,CASSPPDRGDGYTF,TGTGCCAGCAGTCCCCCAGACAGGGGAGATGGCTACACCTTC